Included here is one T cell receptor (beta chain) sequence, with context. Its antigen remains unknown. This sample was taken from a study of cytomegalovirus exposure and HLA in healthy donors. The study's findings and limits: HLA restriction was apparent for most CMV-associated TCR beta chains in a later analysis. TCR beta sequences numbering 15,000 to 20,000 were associated with HLA alleles at 0.05 false discovery rate in a later analysis.

The PCR made use of 60 Vbeta and 13 Jbeta primers. Data came from immunoSEQ multiplex PCR; TCRdb stores just in-frame clones and leaves some out. There are 60,000 to 70,000 clones in the sample, with approximately 5% held by the top ten. This CDR3 contains 14 residues. J was trimmed by 4 bases and V by 6 bases; bases with no gene match: 6. Germline loops: CDR1 KGHSH, CDR2 LQKENI. This chain connects TRBV18 to TRBJ1-3; TRBD1 agrees at 7 bases. The TCR was taken from a man aged 25-45 years in good health and CMV-seropositive. The sequencing sample was made of PBMCs. In DNA, the CDR3 is TGTGCCAGCTCTGCCGGGACAGACGGAAACACCATATATTTT. Protein product: CASSAGTDGNTIYF. Complete variable domain (other parts from reference TRBV18 and TRBJ1-3): NAGVMQNPRHLVRRRGQEARLRCSPMKGHSHVYWYRQLPEEGLKFMVYLQKENIIDESGMPKERFSAEFPKEGPSILRIQQVVRGDSAAYFCASSAGTDGNTIYFGEGSWLTVV.